The clone carrying this T cell receptor (beta chain) was seen ten or more times. As processed by the authors: Amplification of reference gene primers was used by the study to estimate nucleated cell counts. Repertoires were generated with immunoSEQ multiplex PCR, while TCRdb's copy carries only in-frame clones and drops some. The V and J calls and clone size are taken from that table; D and trimming were inferred from the DNA. The table has about 140,000 clones, approximately 88% seen once. The CDR3 sequence is 16 residues long. Germline-derived CDR1 and CDR2 are SGHTA and FQGNSA. V lost 5 bases and J 0 bases, leaving 16 bases between the germline ends. This sample was taken from a study of blood T cell repertoires in COVID-19. About the study: Donors in the United States, Italy and Spain gave samples during acute or convalescent COVID-19. Nucleic acid was either cDNA or gDNA, and it came from T cells, B-cell-depleted T cells, or PBMCs.

This receptor was identified in a man aged 65 to 79 with acute or convalescent COVID-19. The rearrangement joins TRBV7-2 to TRBJ1-2; D gene uncertain. The source material was peripheral blood. The CDR3 DNA sequence: TGTGCCAGCAGCCCCTTCCCCACGGGAACTAACTATGGCTACACCTTC. It translates to CASSPFPTGTNYGYTF.